This T cell receptor beta chain originates from a study of T cell repertoires in cytomegalovirus infection. The wider study: It was recently identified HLA-C-restricted and well-studied HLA-B-restricted CMV epitopes that the study used. Carrying CMV and the relevant HLA type showed in public TCR beta signatures.

Comments on this clonotype: Its antigen is currently unknown.

V lost 5 bases to trimming and J lost 0 bases, with 11 bases between them. The CDR3 length is 16 residues. TCRdb redid the calling of the reads with MiXCR, one entry per CDR3 protein. The profile covers approximately 910,000 distinct CDR3 sequences, with under 40% appearing a single time and around 15% taken by the ten largest. General observations from the study: HLA-C-restricted TCR beta clonotypes specific for CMV led the ex vivo response. Carriers of CMV and the relevant HLA type were discriminated by public TCR beta frequency.

This sequence was found in a human donor in good health (CMV status not recorded). Some clones in this sample may be carry-over from other donors' samples. The chain uses TRBV12-3 or TRBV12-4 and TRBJ2-6, with D unclear. The source was cultured CD8+ T cells from PBMCs, collected from culture after CMV antigen stimulation. The CDR3: CASSPFTRSGANVLTF. The DNA for the CDR3 is TGTGCCAGCAGTCCTTTCACCCGCTCTGGGGCCAACGTCCTGACTTTC.